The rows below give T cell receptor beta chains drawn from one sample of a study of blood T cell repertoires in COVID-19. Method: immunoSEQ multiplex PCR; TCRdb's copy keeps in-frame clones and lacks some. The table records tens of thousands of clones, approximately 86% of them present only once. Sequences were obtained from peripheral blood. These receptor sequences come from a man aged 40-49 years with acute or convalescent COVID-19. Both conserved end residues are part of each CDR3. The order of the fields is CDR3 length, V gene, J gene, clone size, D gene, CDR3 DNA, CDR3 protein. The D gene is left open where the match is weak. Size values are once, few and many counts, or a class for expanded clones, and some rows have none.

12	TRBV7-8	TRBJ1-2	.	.	TGTGCCAGCAGCATCGGTCAATACGGCTACACCTTC	CASSIGQYGYTF
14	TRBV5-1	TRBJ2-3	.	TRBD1	TGCGCCAGCAGCTTGAACAGGGGGACAGATACGCAGTATTTT	CASSLNRGTDTQYF
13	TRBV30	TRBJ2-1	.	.	TGTGCCTGGGAAGGGACTCATAACAATGAGCAGTTCTTC	CAWEGTHNNEQFF
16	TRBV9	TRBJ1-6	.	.	TGTGCCAGCAGCGCCAGGCCCGGGGGATTAAATTCACCCCTCCACTTT	CASSARPGGLNSPLHF
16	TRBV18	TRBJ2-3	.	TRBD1	TGTGCCAGCTCACCACTCGGAACAGGGGGCACAGATACGCAGTATTTT	CASSPLGTGGTDTQYF
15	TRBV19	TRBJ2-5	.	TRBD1	TGTGCCAGTAGTCCCGGGGACAGTGGGGTCGGGACCCAGTACTTC	CASSPGDSGVGTQYF
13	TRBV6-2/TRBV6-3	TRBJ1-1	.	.	TGTGCCAGCAGTTACATCGGGAACACTGAAGCTTTCTTT	CASSYIGNTEAFF
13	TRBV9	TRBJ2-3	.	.	TGTGCCAGCAGCGTACTAGACCGAGATACGCAGTATTTT	CASSVLDRDTQYF
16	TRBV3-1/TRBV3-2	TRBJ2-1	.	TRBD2	TGTGCCAGCAGCCGCAAAACCGGGACTACGCGAGGAGAGCAGTTCTTC	CASSRKTGTTRGEQFF
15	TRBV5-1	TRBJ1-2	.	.	TGCGCCAGCAGCTTGGCCATGACAGGCAACTATGGCTACACCTTC	CASSLAMTGNYGYTF
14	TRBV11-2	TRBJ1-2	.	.	TGTGCCAGCAGCTTAGATATCGGGGTTCAAGGCTACACCTTC	CASSLDIGVQGYTF
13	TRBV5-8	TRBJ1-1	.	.	TGTGCCAGCAGTATTGGCATGAACACTGAAGCTTTCTTT	CASSIGMNTEAFF
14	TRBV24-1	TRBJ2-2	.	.	TGTGCCACCAGCCGGGATTCGAACACCGGGGAGCTGTTTTTT	CATSRDSNTGELFF
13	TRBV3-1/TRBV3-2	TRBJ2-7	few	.	TGTGCCAGCAGCCAAGGGTCCGGCTACGAGCAGTACTTC	CASSQGSGYEQYF
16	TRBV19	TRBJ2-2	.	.	TGTGCCAGTAGTCCCCAGGACTACGCGAACACCGGGGAGCTGTTTTTT	CASSPQDYANTGELFF
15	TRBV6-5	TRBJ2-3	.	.	TGTGCCATCCTGGGACAACGTTCTAGCACAGATACGCAGTATTTT	CAILGQRSSTDTQYF
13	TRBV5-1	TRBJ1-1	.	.	TGCGCCAGCAGCTTACATTTGAACACTGAAGCTTTCTTT	CASSLHLNTEAFF
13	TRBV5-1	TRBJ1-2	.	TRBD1	TGCGCCAGCAGCCGAGGGACAGCCTATGGCTACACCTTC	CASSRGTAYGYTF
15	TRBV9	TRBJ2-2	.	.	TGTGCCAGCAGCGTGTCTAGCGCAGAGGCCGGGGAGCTGTTTTTT	CASSVSSAEAGELFF
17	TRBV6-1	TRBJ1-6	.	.	TGTGCCAGCAGTGAATTTCCCCAGGGCTCCTATAATTCACCCCTCCACTTT	CASSEFPQGSYNSPLHF
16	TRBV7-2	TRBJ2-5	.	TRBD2	TGTGCCAGCAGCACGCCTAGCGGGGGGGCCCGTGAGACCCAGTACTTC	CASSTPSGGARETQYF
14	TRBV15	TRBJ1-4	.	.	TGTGCCACCAGCAGACAGGGCGGGGATGAAAAACTGTTTTTT	CATSRQGGDEKLFF
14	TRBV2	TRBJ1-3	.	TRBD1	TGTGCCAGCACCGGGACAGGGGCTGGAAACACCATATATTTT	CASTGTGAGNTIYF